These T cell receptor beta chains were read from a single sample in a study of T cells in Graves' hyperthyroidism and ophthalmopathy. MiXCR was run by TCRdb on the multiplex PCR reads, yielding one entry per CDR3 protein. The table lists roughly 350,000 distinct CDR3 sequences, about an eighth of them singletons. The sequenced sample was blood. The receptors originated from a woman aged 40 to 50 with Graves' ophthalmopathy. CDR3s leave out the opening cysteine and the closing phenylalanine or tryptophan.

j_call | v_call | cdr3_aa
TRBJ1-1 | TRBV20-1 | SARESRGNTEAF
TRBJ2-3 | TRBV4-2 | ASSQSSGGRGHTQY
TRBJ1-2 | TRBV2 | ASSEGRGLYGYT
TRBJ2-5 | TRBV6-5 | ASSYFPKETQY
TRBJ1-1 | TRBV27 | ASSRLRDRGSEAF
TRBJ1-1 | TRBV12-3/TRBV12-4 | ASSFVGHRNTEAF
TRBJ1-3 | TRBV2 | ASSVGRISGNTIY
TRBJ1-5 | TRBV4-1 | ASSQGTTNQPQH
TRBJ2-1 | TRBV19 | ASSIWRATSGNEQF
TRBJ2-3 | TRBV11-2 | ASSKTGGGVTDTQY
TRBJ1-1 | TRBV30 | AWRKELEAF
TRBJ2-3 | TRBV20-1 | SARGGVTQY